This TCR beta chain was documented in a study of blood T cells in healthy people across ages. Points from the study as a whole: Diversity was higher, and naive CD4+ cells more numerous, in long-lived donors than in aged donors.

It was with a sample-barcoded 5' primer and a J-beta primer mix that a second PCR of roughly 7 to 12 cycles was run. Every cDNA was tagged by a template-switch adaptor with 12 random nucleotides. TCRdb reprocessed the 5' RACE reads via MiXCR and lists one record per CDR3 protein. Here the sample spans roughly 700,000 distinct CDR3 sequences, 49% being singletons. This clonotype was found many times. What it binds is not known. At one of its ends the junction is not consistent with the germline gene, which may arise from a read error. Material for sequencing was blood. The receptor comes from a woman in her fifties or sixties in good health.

CDR3 in amino acids: CASSSGGETQYF. The DNA of the CDR3 is TGTGCCAGCAGCTCTGGCGGGGAGACCCAGTACTTC. This sequence joins TRBV5-1 and TRBJ2-5; TRBD2 is a possible D gene (5 bases). CDR3 size: 12 residues. Germline V CDR1 and CDR2: SGHRS, YFSETQ.